The clone carrying this T cell receptor (beta chain) appeared many times. V was trimmed by 0 bases and J by 0 bases, leaving 12 bases between them. The CDR3 covers 16 residues. Germline assignment: CDR1 LGHNA and CDR2 YSLEER. Barcoded TCR alpha and TCR beta cDNA libraries with UMIs came from 5'RACE using constant-segment primers. In TCRdb, the 5' RACE reads were re-called with MiXCR into one record per CDR3 protein. The data hold 540,000 or so distinct CDR3 sequences, with just over 20% observed a single time. The data are from a study of T-cell memory formation after mild COVID-19. The J gene is TRBJ2-7, the V gene TRBV4-3; no clear D. What was sequenced was PBMCs or a T cell subset sorted from them (not recorded which). This TCR was sampled from an adult woman who had mild COVID-19 (a few samples of this study predate the infection). Cell type and time point are not known. Written as DNA, the CDR3 is TGCGCCAGCAGCCAAGATTATGGCGTGAGCTCCTACGAGCAGTACTTC. This gives the protein CASSQDYGVSSYEQYF.